This T cell receptor (beta chain) is drawn from a study of control samples from healthy donors and cancer patients. Only in-frame clones appear in the TCRdb table, and some are missing; sequencing was by immunoSEQ multiplex PCR. The data show 100,000 to 150,000 clones, about 90% seen once. The CDR3 totals 14 residues. Germline values: CDR1 KGHDR, CDR2 SFDVKD. The V gene lost 4 bases and the J gene lost 4 bases, with 12 bases spanning the gap. This clonotype was obtained from a woman aged 45-65 years in good health. The sequenced material came from blood. J is TRBJ1-2 and V is TRBV24-1, with a tentative D call TRBD1 (6 bases). Here the CDR3 reads CATSDRQTGYGYTF. CDR3 bases: TGTGCCACCAGTGACCGACAGACAGGCTATGGCTACACCTTC.